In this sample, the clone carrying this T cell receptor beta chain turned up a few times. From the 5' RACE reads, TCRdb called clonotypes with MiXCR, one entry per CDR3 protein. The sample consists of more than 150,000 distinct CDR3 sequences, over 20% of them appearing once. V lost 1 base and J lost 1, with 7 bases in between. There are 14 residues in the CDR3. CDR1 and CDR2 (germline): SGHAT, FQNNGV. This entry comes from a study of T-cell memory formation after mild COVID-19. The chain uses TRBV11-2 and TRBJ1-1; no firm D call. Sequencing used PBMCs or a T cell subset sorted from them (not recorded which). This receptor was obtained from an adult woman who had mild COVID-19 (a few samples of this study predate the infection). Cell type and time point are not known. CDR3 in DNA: TGTGCCAGCAGCTTAGGGAGGTGGAACACTGAAGCTTTCTTT. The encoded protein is CASSLGRWNTEAFF.